The subject of this entry is one TCR beta chain. The antigen is unknown. Deletions cut 0 bases from V and 7 bases from J, with 10 bases between. The germline CDR1 and CDR2 sequences are SEHNR and FQNEAQ (reference sequence). The CDR3 runs 14 residues. This record belongs to a study of T cell responses to AZD1222 COVID-19 vaccine. Regarding the study as a whole: White British ancestry dominated among donors, who included more females, and clonal diversity was possibly underestimated.

The repertoire was sequenced with immunoSEQ multiplex PCR; TCRdb's copy has only in-frame clones and lacks some. The table shows 140,000 to 150,000 clones, with 90% to 95% occurring only once. The chain employs TRBV7-9 and TRBJ2-1; D gene ambiguous. The TCR was taken from an adult who had recovered from COVID-19. The sequencing here drew on peripheral blood, taken after recovery from COVID-19. The CDR3 nucleotides are TGTGCCAGCAGCTTAGCTAAATTGGGGAATGAGCAGTTCTTC. It yields the protein CASSLAKLGNEQFF.